This TCR beta chain appears in the sequencing data of a study of blood T cell repertoires in COVID-19. Study information: Samples taken during acute and convalescent COVID-19 were collected in the United States, Italy and Spain. T cells, B-cell-depleted T cells, or PBMCs supplied cDNA or gDNA.

Authors' methods: Reference gene primers were amplified, and this amplification served to estimate nucleated cell counts. Profiled with immunoSEQ multiplex PCR; TCRdb holds only in-frame clones, not every one. The V and J calls and the clone size are those of that table, but D and trimming were determined from the DNA. The repertoire holds about 320,000 clones, 75% to 90% seen once, with around 2% in the top ten. CDR3 length: 14 residues. Germline CDR1 is SGHNT and CDR2 is YYREEE (reference sequence). Trimming left V 1 base short and J 2 bases short, with 9 bases between. Participants classified as exposed had met a COVID-19 case within 2 weeks before study entry.

J is TRBJ1-2 and V is TRBV5-4; D is perhaps TRBD1 (6 bases). Sequencing input: PBMCs or T cells enriched from blood (not recorded which). This clonotype was obtained from a woman aged 25 to 39 who had been exposed to COVID-19. DNA for the CDR3: TGTGCCAGCAGCTTGAGGGGGGGAAACTATGGCTACACCTTC. Residues: CASSLRGGNYGYTF.